The 6 T cell receptor beta chains presented below share a single source sample, sequenced in a study of long-term antiretroviral therapy in people with HIV. Survey-level resolution applied to immunoSEQ assay v3.0. The data were produced by immunoSEQ multiplex PCR, yet TCRdb's version contains in-frame clones alone and is incomplete. The table has approximately 28,000 clones, about 84% seen once. The material sequenced was unsorted PBMCs, taken 4.8 to 5 years after starting antiretroviral therapy. The receptors come from a man aged 40-55 years with HIV.

The chain carries TRBV7-2 and TRBJ1-2; D is undetermined. The CDR3 is 14 residues long. V was trimmed by 5 bases and J by 6 bases, leaving 16 bases between them. Germline-derived CDR1 and CDR2 are SGHTA and FQGNSA. CDR3 bases: TGTGCCAGCAGCCTAATAATTTATGCGGATGGCTACACCTTC. This sequence encodes CASSLIIYADGYTF.

The chain joins TRBV6-1 to TRBJ1-1; possibly TRBD1 for D (6 bases). Between the trimmed V and J ends, which lost 5 bases and 5 bases, there was a span of 15 bases. This CDR3 has 14 residues. CDR1 MNHNS and CDR2 SASEGT come from the germline V gene. The CDR3 sequence is CASSSQGSVTEAFF. In DNA form, the CDR3 reads TGTGCCAGCAGTTCACAGGGTTCGGTAACTGAAGCTTTCTTT.

The chain uses TRBV5-1 and TRBJ2-1; D may be TRBD1 or TRBD2 (6 bases each). CDR1 and CDR2 (germline): SGHRS, YFSETQ. This CDR3 contains 19 residues. Trimming pared 4 bases from V and 0 bases from J, leaving 23 bases between. CDR3 amino acids: CASSLGASVDGPSYNEQFF. The CDR3, as DNA: TGCGCCAGCAGCCTGGGGGCTAGCGTCGATGGTCCCTCCTACAATGAGCAGTTCTTC.

The chain has TRBV5-6 and TRBJ1-6; TRBD1 agrees at 12 bases. V gave up 3 bases and J gave up 4 bases; unmatched junction bases: 11. CDR1 and CDR2 (germline): SGHDT, YYEEEE. The CDR3 runs to 19 residues. CDR3 DNA sequence: TGTGCCAGCAGCTCGGAAGGGACAGGGGGCGGCAGTTATAATTCACCCCTCCACTTT. It is translated as CASSSEGTGGGSYNSPLHF.

The J gene is TRBJ1-4, the V gene TRBV11-1, with no clear D. V lost 2 bases to trimming and J lost 4 bases, with 5 bases between them. The CDR3 contains 13 residues. Germline V lookup: CDR1 SGHAT, CDR2 FQDESV (reference sequence). The CDR3 reads CASSLWGNEKLFF. In DNA, the CDR3 is TGTGCCAGCAGCTTATGGGGTAATGAAAAACTGTTTTTT.

This chain connects TRBV27 to TRBJ2-2; D gene unclear. This CDR3 contains 14 residues. CDR1 is MNHEY and CDR2 is SMNVEV in the germline V gene (reference sequence). Trimming shortened V by 3 bases and J by 1 base, and 6 bases separated the two germline ends. The CDR3 coding sequence is TGTGCCAGCAGTTTTTGGGAGAACACCGGGGAGCTGTTTTTT. It is translated as CASSFWENTGELFF.